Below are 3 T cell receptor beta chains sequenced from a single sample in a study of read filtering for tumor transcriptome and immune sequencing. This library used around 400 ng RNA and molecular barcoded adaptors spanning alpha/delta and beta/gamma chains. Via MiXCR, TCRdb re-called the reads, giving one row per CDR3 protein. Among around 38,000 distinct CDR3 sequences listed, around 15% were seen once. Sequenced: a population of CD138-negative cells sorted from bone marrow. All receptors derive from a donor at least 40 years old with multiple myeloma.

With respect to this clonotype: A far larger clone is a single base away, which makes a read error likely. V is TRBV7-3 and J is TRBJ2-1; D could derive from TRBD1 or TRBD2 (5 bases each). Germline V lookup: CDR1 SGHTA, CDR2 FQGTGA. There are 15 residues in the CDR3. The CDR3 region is CASSQSGTGYSEQFF. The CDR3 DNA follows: TGTGCCAGCAGCCAATCCGGGACGGGATACAGTGAGCAGTTCTTC.

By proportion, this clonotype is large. CDR3 residues: CASSQGPGDLYEQYF. In DNA form, the CDR3 reads TGTGCCAGCAGCCAAGGGCCCGGGGATCTCTACGAGCAGTACTTC. The chain combines TRBV3-1 with TRBJ2-7; D might be TRBD2 (5 bases). V was pared by 1 base and J by 3 bases, with 13 bases between. The CDR3 sequence is 15 residues long. Germline assignment: CDR1 LGHDT and CDR2 YNNKEL (reference sequence).

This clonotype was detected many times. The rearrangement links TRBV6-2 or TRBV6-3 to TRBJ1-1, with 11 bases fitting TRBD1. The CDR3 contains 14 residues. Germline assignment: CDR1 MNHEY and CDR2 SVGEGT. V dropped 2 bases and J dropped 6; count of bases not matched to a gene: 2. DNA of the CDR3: TGTGCCAGCAGTTACGGACAGGGGGCGTCTGAAGCTTTCTTT. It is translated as CASSYGQGASEAFF.